A single sample is the source of the 5 T cell receptor beta chains below, sequenced in a study of T cell responses to AZD1222 COVID-19 vaccine. The protocol was immunoSEQ multiplex PCR, while the TCRdb copy is restricted to in-frame clones and leaves out a portion. The top ten hold around 5.8% of the sample, which has some 88,000 clones, less than 95% seen once. The specimen comprised peripheral blood, sampled 28 days after the second AZD1222 dose. These receptors were obtained from an adult who received the AZD1222 COVID-19 vaccine.

V gene TRBV7-2 combines with J gene TRBJ2-3, with D tentatively TRBD1 or TRBD2 (5 bases each). The CDR3 covers 15 residues. In germline, CDR1 is SGHTA, CDR2 FQGNSA. V was cut by 3 bases and J by 1 base, with 11 bases left in between. The CDR3 nucleotides are TGTGCCAGCAGCTTTCGGGGCCTCCGCACAGATACGCAGTATTTT. Translating it yields CASSFRGLRTDTQYF.

V and J are TRBV9 and TRBJ2-5, with 16 bases identical to TRBD2. V trimming: 7 bases; J trimming: 4 bases; junction bases outside the gene matches: 13. CDR1 is SGDLS and CDR2 is YYNGEE in the germline V gene. The CDR3 sequence is 18 residues long. The CDR3 nucleotides are TGTGCCAGCTCCAGAACGGGGACTAGCGGGGGGGCCCGAGAGACCCAGTACTTC. Translated, it gives CASSRTGTSGGARETQYF.

The V gene is TRBV30, the J gene TRBJ2-3; no reliable D call. V lost 0 bases, J lost 1 base, and 8 bases lay in between. The length of the CDR3 is 14 residues. Germline CDR1 reads GTSNPN; CDR2 reads SVGIG (reference sequence). The CDR3, as DNA: TGTGCCTGGAGTGTACGCGCAGGCACAGATACGCAGTATTTT. Translating gives CAWSVRAGTDTQYF.

The rearrangement uses TRBV30 and TRBJ1-6, with a tentative D call TRBD1 (5 bases). The CDR3 is 16 amino acids. Germline V CDR1 and CDR2: GTSNPN, SVGIG (reference sequence). V was pared by 0 bases and J by 2 bases, with 11 bases between. CDR3 sequence: CAWSVPTATYNSPLHF. CDR3 in DNA: TGTGCCTGGAGTGTACCGACAGCCACCTATAATTCACCCCTCCACTTT.

The rearrangement joins TRBV6-5 to TRBJ1-5, with D unresolved. The germline gives CDR1 MNHEY, CDR2 SVGAGI. The CDR3 runs to 13 residues. V gave up 8 bases and J gave up 3 bases, with 11 bases separating them. The CDR3 DNA is TGTGCCAGCCTACCTACATTCAATCAGCCCCAGCATTTT. This gives the protein CASLPTFNQPQHF.